The rows below give T cell receptor beta chains drawn from one sample of a study of OX40 agonist ivuxolimab in advanced cancers. Some clones are missing from TCRdb's copy, which holds only in-frame ones; the method was immunoSEQ multiplex PCR. This sample has over 20,000 clones; around 79% occur once, and the top ten carry 33%. The material was CD4+ or CD8+ T cells sorted from blood, obtained in a trial of the OX40 agonist ivuxolimab. The source of these receptors is an adult with an advanced solid tumor such as melanoma, head and neck, liver or kidney cancer. Each CDR3 is given with its conserved first and last residue. The D gene is left open where the match is weak. A row's size may be missing; if present it is once, few, many or a size class.

>.|.|TRBJ2-7|TRBV6-6
CASSSPAATIFLEQYF
>TRBD1|.|TRBJ2-7|TRBV5-4
CASSFEGGSSYEQYF
>.|few|TRBJ2-1|TRBV27
CASSSGTATRWDEQFF
>.|.|TRBJ2-5|TRBV29-1
CSGRLETQYF
>TRBD1|.|TRBJ2-3|TRBV6-5
CASSYRDRESTDTQYF
>.|.|TRBJ2-2|TRBV4-1
CASSRTQGLLSTGELFF
>.|.|TRBJ2-7|TRBV4-1
CASSYSGLNNRYEQYF
>.|few|TRBJ2-1|TRBV5-6
CASSLPLGPGFF
>.|.|TRBJ2-1|TRBV29-1
CSVEPSSSYNEQFF
>TRBD1|.|TRBJ1-5|TRBV30
CAWSVDRGFTYSNQPQHF
>.|.|TRBJ2-7|TRBV14
CASSQVYREQYF
>.|.|TRBJ2-3|TRBV14
CASSQETVTDTQYF
>.|.|TRBJ2-7|TRBV7-6
CASSLTTGHHPTYEQYF
>TRBD1|.|TRBJ2-7|TRBV5-5
CASSLETGTASYEQYF
>.|.|TRBJ2-3|TRBV9
CASSSTGTSTDTQYF
>.|.|TRBJ2-5|TRBV6-1
CASSDSDAWETQYF
>TRBD2|.|TRBJ2-3|TRBV15
CATSPTSGEKDTQYF
>TRBD2|few|TRBJ2-7|TRBV19
CASKGLADYEQYF
>.|.|TRBJ1-4|TRBV15
CATRAGVWDEKLFF
>TRBD1|.|TRBJ2-1|TRBV2
CASRWTGAGVEQFF
>TRBD2|.|TRBJ2-2|TRBV7-9
CASSPTSGDTGELFF
>.|.|TRBJ1-5|TRBV11-3
CASSLEISGLLNQPQHF
>TRBD1|.|TRBJ1-6|TRBV5-4
CASSTPGTGLLF
>.|.|TRBJ2-3|TRBV29-1
CSVAGGMGGDTQYF
>.|.|TRBJ2-7|TRBV6-5
CASSYAPTMQQYF
>.|.|TRBJ2-3|TRBV5-4
CASSLEASSTDTQYF